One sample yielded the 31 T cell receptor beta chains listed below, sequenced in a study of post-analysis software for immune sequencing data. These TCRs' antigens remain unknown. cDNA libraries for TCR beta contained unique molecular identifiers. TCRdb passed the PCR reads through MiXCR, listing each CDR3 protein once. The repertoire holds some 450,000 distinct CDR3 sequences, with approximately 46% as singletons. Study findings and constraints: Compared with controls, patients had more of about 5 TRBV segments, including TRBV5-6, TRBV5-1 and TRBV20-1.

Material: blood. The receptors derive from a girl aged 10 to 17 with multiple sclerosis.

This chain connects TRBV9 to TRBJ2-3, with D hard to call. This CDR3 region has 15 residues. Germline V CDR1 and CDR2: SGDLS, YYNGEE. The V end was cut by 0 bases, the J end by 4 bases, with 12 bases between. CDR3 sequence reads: CASSVDGPSADTQYF. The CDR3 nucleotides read TGTGCCAGCAGCGTAGATGGTCCCTCGGCAGATACGCAGTATTTT.

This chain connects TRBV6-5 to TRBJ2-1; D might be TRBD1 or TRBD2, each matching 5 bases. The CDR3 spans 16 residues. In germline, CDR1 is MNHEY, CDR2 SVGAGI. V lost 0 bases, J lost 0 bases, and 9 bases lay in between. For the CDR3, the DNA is TGTGCCAGCAGTTACTCATGGGGGAGCTCCTACAATGAGCAGTTCTTC. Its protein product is CASSYSWGSSYNEQFF.

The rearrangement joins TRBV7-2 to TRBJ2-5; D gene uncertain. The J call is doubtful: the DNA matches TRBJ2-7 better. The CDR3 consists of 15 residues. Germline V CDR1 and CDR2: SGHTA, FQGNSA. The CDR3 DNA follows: TGTGCCAGCAGCTTAGTGCCAGGAGACTGCTACGAGCAGTACTTC. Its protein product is CASSLVPGDCYEQYF.

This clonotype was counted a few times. The CDR3 loop is CASSTGTGVYEQYF. The CDR3 region has the DNA TGTGCCAGCAGCACCGGGACTGGAGTCTACGAGCAGTACTTC. V and J are TRBV7-2 and TRBJ2-4, with D perhaps matching TRBD2 (6 bases). The J call could be wrong; TRBJ2-7 is a better fit for the DNA end. This CDR3 comprises 14 residues. CDR1 and CDR2 from the germline V gene are SGHTA and FQGNSA.

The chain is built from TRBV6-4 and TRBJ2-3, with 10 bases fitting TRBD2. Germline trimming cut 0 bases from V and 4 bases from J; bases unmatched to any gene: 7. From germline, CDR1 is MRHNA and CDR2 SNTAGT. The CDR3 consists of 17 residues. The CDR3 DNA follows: TGTGCCAGCAGTGACTCGGTAATAGCGGGAGGCCCAGATACGCAGTATTTT. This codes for CASSDSVIAGGPDTQYF.

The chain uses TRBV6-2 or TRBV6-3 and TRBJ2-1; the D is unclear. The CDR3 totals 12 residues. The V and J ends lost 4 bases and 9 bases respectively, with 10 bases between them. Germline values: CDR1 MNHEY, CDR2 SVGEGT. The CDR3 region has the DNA TGTGCCAGCAGTTCTGTAGGTTTTGAGCAGTTCTTC. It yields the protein CASSSVGFEQFF.

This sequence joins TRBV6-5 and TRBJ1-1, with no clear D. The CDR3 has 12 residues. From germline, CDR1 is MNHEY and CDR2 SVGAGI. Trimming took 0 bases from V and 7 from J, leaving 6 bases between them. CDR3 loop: CASSYSSREAFF. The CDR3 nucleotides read TGTGCCAGCAGTTACTCGAGTCGTGAAGCTTTCTTT.

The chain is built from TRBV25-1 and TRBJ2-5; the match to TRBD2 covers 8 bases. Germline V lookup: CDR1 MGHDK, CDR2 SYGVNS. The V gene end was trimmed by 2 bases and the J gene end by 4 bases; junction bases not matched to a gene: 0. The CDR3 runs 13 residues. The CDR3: CASSELAGETQYF. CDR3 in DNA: TGTGCCAGCAGTGAACTAGCGGGAGAGACCCAGTACTTC.

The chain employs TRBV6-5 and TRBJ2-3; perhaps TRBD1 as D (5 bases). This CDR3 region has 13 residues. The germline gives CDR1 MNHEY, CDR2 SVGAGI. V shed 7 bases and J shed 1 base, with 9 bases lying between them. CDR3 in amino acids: CASKIQGTDTQYF. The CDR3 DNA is TGTGCCAGCAAAATACAGGGCACAGATACGCAGTATTTT.

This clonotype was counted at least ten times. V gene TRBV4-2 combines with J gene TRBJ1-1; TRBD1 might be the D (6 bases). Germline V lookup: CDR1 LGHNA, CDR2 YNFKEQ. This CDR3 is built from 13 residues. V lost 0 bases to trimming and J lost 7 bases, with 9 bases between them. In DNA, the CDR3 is TGTGCCAGCAGCCAAGATCGGGACAATGAAGCTTTCTTT. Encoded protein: CASSQDRDNEAFF.

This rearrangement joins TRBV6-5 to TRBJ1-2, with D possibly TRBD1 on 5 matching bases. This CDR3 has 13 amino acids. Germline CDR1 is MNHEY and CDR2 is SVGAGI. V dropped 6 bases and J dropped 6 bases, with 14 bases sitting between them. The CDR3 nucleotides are TGTGCCAGCAGCACCGGGACGGAGGATGGCTACACCTTC. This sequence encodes CASSTGTEDGYTF.

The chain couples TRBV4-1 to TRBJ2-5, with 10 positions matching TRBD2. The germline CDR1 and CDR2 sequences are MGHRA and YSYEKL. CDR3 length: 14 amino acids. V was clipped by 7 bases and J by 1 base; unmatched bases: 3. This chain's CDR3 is CASMRLAGQETQYF. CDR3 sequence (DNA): TGCGCCAGCATGCGACTAGCGGGCCAAGAGACCCAGTACTTC.

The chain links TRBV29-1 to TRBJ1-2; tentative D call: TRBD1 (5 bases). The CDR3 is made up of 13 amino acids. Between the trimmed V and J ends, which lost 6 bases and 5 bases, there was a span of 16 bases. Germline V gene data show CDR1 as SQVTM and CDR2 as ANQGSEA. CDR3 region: CSVTVNLEYGYTF. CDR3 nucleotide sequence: TGCAGCGTGACAGTTAACCTGGAGTATGGCTACACCTTC. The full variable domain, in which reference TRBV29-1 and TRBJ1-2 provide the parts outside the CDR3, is SAVISQKPSRDICQRGTSLTIQCQVDSQVTMMFWYRQQPGQSLTLIATANQGSEATYESGFVIDKFPISRPNLTFSTLTVSNMSPEDSSIYLCSVTVNLEYGYTFGSGTRLTVV.

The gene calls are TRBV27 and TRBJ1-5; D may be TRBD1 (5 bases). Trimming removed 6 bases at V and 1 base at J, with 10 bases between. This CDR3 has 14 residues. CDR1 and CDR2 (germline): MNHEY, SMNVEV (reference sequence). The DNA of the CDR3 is TGTGCCAGCAGCCTCCAGGGAAGCAATCAGCCCCAGCATTTT. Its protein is CASSLQGSNQPQHF.

The CDR3 is CASSAPEGGTGEYYEQYF. The CDR3 coding sequence is TGTGCCAGCAGCGCGCCCGAGGGGGGGACAGGGGAATACTACGAGCAGTACTTC. The chain employs TRBV9 and TRBJ2-7; 10 bases map to TRBD1. Germline trimming cut 3 bases from V and 3 bases from J; bases unmatched to any gene: 15. CDR3 length: 18 amino acids. CDR1 is SGDLS and CDR2 is YYNGEE in the germline V gene.

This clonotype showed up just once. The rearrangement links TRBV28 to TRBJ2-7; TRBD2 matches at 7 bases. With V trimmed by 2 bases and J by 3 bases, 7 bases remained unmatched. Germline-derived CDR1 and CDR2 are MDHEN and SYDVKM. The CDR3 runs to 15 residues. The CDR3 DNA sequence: TGTGCCAGCAGTTTACGCTCTAGCGGTCACTACGAGCAGTACTTC. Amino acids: CASSLRSSGHYEQYF.

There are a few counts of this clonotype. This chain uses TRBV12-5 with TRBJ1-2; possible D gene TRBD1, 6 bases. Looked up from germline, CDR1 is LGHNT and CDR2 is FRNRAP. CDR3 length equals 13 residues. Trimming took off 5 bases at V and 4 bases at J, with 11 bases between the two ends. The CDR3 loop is CASGPDRTYGYTF. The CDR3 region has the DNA TGTGCTAGTGGTCCCGACAGGACCTATGGCTACACCTTC.

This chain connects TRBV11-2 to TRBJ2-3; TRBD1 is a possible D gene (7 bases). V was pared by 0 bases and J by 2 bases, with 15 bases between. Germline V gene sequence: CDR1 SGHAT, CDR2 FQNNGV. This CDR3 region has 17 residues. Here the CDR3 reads CASSLEGGGTYTDTQYF. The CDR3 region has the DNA TGTGCCAGCAGCTTAGAAGGGGGCGGGACTTACACAGATACGCAGTATTTT. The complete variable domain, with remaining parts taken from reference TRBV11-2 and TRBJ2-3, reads EAGVAQSPRYKIIEKRQSVAFWCNPISGHATLYWYQQILGQGPKLLIQFQNNGVVDDSQLPKDRFSAERLKGVDSTLKIQPAKLEDSAVYLCASSLEGGGTYTDTQYFGPGTRLTVL.

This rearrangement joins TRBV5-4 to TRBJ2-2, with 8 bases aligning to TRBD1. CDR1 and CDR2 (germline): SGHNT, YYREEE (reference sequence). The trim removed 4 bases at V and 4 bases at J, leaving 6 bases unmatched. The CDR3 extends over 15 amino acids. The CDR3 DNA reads TGTGCCAGCAGCCTAGACAGGGGAGTCACCGGGGAGCTGTTTTTT. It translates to CASSLDRGVTGELFF. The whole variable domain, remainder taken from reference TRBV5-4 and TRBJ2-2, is ETGVTQSPTHLIKTRGQQVTLRCSSQSGHNTVSWYQQALGQGPQFIFQYYREEENGRGNFPPRFSGLQFPNYSSELNVNALELDDSALYLCASSLDRGVTGELFFGEGSRLTVL.

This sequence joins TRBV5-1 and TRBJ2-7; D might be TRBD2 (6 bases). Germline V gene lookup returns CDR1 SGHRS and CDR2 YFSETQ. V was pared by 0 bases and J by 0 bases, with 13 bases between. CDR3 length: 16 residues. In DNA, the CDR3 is TGCGCCAGCAGCTTGGATGCGGGGACGAACTCCTACGAGCAGTACTTC. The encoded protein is CASSLDAGTNSYEQYF.

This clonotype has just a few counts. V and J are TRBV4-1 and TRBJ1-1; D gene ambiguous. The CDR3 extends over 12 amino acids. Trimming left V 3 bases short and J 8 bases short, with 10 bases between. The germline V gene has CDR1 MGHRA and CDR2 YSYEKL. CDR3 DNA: TGCGCCAGCAGCCAGGGTTGGCAAGAAGCTTTCTTT. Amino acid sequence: CASSQGWQEAFF.

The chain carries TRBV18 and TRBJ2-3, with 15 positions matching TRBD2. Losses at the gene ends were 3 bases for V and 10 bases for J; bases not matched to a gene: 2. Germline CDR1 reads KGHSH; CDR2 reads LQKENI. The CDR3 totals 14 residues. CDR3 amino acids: CASSPGLAGGAQYF. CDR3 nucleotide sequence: TGTGCCAGCTCACCGGGACTAGCGGGAGGTGCGCAGTATTTT.

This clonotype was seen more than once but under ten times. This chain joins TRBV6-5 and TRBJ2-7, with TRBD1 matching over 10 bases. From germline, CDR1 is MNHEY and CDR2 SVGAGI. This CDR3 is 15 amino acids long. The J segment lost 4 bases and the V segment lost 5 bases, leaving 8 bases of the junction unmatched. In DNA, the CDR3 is TGTGCCAGCAGTATTACCGGGACAGGGGAATACGAGCAGTACTTC. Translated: CASSITGTGEYEQYF.

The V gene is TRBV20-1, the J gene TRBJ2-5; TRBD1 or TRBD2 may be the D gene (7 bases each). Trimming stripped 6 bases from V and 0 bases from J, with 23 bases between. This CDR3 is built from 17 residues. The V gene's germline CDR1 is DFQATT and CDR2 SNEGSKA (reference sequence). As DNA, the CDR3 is TGCAGTGCGACAGAGGGGGCTAGCGGCAATTACCAAGAGACCCAGTACTTC. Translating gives CSATEGASGNYQETQYF.

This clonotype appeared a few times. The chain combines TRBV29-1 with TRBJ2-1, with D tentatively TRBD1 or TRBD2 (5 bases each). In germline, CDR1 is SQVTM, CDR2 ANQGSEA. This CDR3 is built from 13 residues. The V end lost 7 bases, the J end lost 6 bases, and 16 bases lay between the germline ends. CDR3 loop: CSAVPSGTNEQFF. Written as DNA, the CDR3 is TGCAGCGCCGTCCCCAGTGGGACCAATGAGCAGTTCTTC.

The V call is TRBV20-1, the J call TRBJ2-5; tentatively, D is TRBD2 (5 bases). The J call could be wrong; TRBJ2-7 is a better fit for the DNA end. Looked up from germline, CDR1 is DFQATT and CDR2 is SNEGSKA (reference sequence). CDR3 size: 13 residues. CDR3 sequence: CSARVLASYEQYF. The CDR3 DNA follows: TGCAGTGCTAGAGTCTTAGCGAGCTACGAGCAGTACTTC.

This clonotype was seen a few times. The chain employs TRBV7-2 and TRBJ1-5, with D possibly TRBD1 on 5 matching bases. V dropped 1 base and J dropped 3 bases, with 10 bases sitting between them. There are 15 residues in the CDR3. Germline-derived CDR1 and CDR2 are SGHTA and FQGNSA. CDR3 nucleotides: TGTGCCAGCAGCTTAGACGTGACAGACAATCAGCCCCAGCATTTT. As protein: CASSLDVTDNQPQHF.

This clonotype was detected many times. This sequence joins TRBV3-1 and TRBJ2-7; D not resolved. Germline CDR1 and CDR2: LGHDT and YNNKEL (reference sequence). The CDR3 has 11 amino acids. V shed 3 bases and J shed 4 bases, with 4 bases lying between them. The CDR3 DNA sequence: TGTGCCAGCAGCCAGGGTTACGAGCAGTACTTC. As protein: CASSQGYEQYF.

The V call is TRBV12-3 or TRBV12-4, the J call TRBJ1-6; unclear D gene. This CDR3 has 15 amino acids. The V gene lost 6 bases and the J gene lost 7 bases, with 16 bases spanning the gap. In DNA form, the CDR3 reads TGTGCCAGCAGCACTGGGGAGGTGAGGAATTCACCCCTCCACTTT. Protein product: CASSTGEVRNSPLHF.

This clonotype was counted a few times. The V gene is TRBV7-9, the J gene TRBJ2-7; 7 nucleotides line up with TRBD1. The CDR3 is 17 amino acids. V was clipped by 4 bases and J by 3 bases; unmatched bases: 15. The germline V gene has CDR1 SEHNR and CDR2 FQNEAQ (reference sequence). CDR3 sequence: CASSSQTDRDRYYEQYF. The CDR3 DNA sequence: TGTGCCAGCAGCTCCCAAACAGACAGGGACCGATACTACGAGCAGTACTTC.

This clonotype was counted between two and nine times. The CDR3: CASSRPSGVWDEQYF. Here the CDR3 DNA reads TGTGCCAGCAGCAGACCTAGCGGGGTGTGGGACGAGCAGTACTTC. The chain links TRBV21-1 to TRBJ2-7; the D segment call TRBD2 is taken from the table without a DNA check. TRBV21-1 counts as a pseudogene. This CDR3 contains 15 residues.